The 27 T cell receptor beta chains listed next were all sequenced from one sample in a study of T-cell memory formation after mild COVID-19. One entry per CDR3 protein, called by TCRdb with MiXCR from the 5' RACE reads. The sample records about 340,000 distinct CDR3 sequences, about 21% being singletons. The specimen was PBMCs or a T cell subset sorted from them (not recorded which). Receptors originate from an adult woman who had mild COVID-19 (a few samples of this study predate the infection). Cell type and time point are not known.

V gene TRBV29-1 combines with J gene TRBJ2-7, with 9 bases that match TRBD1. CDR1 and CDR2 from the germline V gene are SQVTM and ANQGSEA. There are 13 residues in the CDR3. Unmatched junction bases numbered 4, after V lost 4 bases and J lost 3 bases. In DNA form, the CDR3 reads TGCAGCGTTGTTGGACAGGGGATCTACGAGCAGTACTTC. Translating it yields CSVVGQGIYEQYF.

This rearrangement joins TRBV15 to TRBJ2-3; D not resolved. The CDR3 is 15 amino acids. Germline values: CDR1 LNHNV, CDR2 YYDKDF (reference sequence). The germline V and J ends were trimmed by 2 bases and 0 bases, with 9 bases remaining between them. The CDR3 spells CATSRKLFSTDTQYF. The CDR3 bases are TGTGCCACCAGCAGAAAACTCTTTAGCACAGATACGCAGTATTTT.

J is TRBJ2-1 and V is TRBV7-6; TRBD2 agrees at 12 bases. The CDR3 has 18 residues. V shed 1 base and J 1 base; nucleotides not matched to a gene: 5. CDR1 and CDR2 (germline): SGHVS, FNYEAQ. CDR3 nucleotides: TGTGCCAGCAGCTTAGTGTCTGGACTAGCGGGGTCCTACAATGAGCAGTTCTTC. It is translated as CASSLVSGLAGSYNEQFF.

The chain has TRBV11-2 and TRBJ2-5; D remains unclear. The length of the CDR3 is 11 residues. The V gene lost 1 base and the J gene lost 9 bases, with 6 bases spanning the gap. Germline CDR1 SGHAT, CDR2 FQNNGV. The CDR3 DNA reads TGTGCCAGCAGCTTAGGGGATTCCCAGTACTTC. Protein sequence: CASSLGDSQYF.

This clonotype was seen a handful of times. The rearrangement joins TRBV29-1 to TRBJ1-1, with a tentative D call TRBD1 (5 bases). Germline values: CDR1 SQVTM, CDR2 ANQGSEA. The V gene lost 4 bases and the J gene lost 6 bases, with 18 bases spanning the gap. The CDR3 totals 14 residues. The CDR3 DNA reads TGCAGCGTTGTAGGGCAGAGGAGGGGCTCTGAAGCTTTCTTT. The encoded protein is CSVVGQRRGSEAFF. The entire variable domain, with the rest obtained from reference TRBV29-1 and TRBJ1-1, is as follows: SAVISQKPSRDICQRGTSLTIQCQVDSQVTMMFWYRQQPGQSLTLIATANQGSEATYESGFVIDKFPISRPNLTFSTLTVSNMSPEDSSIYLCSVVGQRRGSEAFFGQGTRLTVV.

Worth noting for this clonotype: No conserved phenylalanine or tryptophan is present at the end of the CDR3, so a read error is the likely explanation. The genes are TRBV20-1 and TRBJ2-7; D is possibly TRBD2 (6 bases). This CDR3 region has 12 residues. Germline CDR1 reads DFQATT; CDR2 reads SNEGSKA (reference sequence). Trimming took off 3 bases at V and 5 bases at J, with 11 bases between the two ends. The CDR3 sequence: CSARGGGHEQYL. The DNA for the CDR3 is TGCAGTGCTAGGGGAGGTGGTCACGAGCAGTACTTA.

The table lists this clonotype with a few counts. CDR3 DNA sequence: TGCGCCAGCAGCCAAGACAGGGATCATTCACCCCTCCACTTT. Its protein product is CASSQDRDHSPLHF. This chain connects TRBV5-1 to TRBJ1-6; 7 bases match TRBD1. The V gene end was trimmed by 4 bases and the J gene end by 8 bases; junction bases not matched to a gene: 6. This CDR3 comprises 14 residues. CDR1 and CDR2 from the germline V gene are SGHRS and YFSETQ.

The chain carries TRBV5-4 and TRBJ2-1, with 7 nucleotides matching TRBD1. Germline values: CDR1 SGHNT, CDR2 YYREEE (reference sequence). This CDR3 region has 15 residues. The trim removed 5 bases at V and 2 bases at J, leaving 7 bases unmatched. CDR3 sequence: CASSSGGHTYNEQFF. The CDR3 DNA reads as TGTGCCAGCAGTTCAGGGGGTCACACCTACAATGAGCAGTTCTTC.

The rearrangement joins TRBV27 to TRBJ2-7; perhaps TRBD1 as D (6 bases). V lost 0 bases and J lost 6, with 9 bases in between. The V gene's germline CDR1 is MNHEY and CDR2 SMNVEV (reference sequence). CDR3 length equals 13 residues. The CDR3 protein is CASSLSSRGEQYF. The CDR3 region has the DNA TGTGCCAGCAGTTTATCCTCCAGGGGCGAGCAGTACTTC.

In its sample, this clonotype was seen a few times. The rearrangement uses TRBV7-2 and TRBJ1-2, with D unresolved. The CDR3 runs to 12 residues. V lost 5 bases and J lost 8, with 12 bases in between. Germline CDR1 reads SGHTA; CDR2 reads FQGNSA. The CDR3 DNA reads TGTGCCAGCAGCCCTCAGCTAGAGGGCTACACCTTC. Translating gives CASSPQLEGYTF.

In this sample, this clonotype turned up a few times. This chain links TRBV29-1 with TRBJ1-1, with D tentatively TRBD1 (5 bases). This CDR3 comprises 12 residues. V lost 7 bases to trimming and J lost 4 bases, with 13 bases between them. Germline CDR1 is SQVTM and CDR2 is ANQGSEA. CDR3: CSATGTPTEAFF. The CDR3 DNA sequence: TGCAGCGCAACCGGGACTCCCACTGAAGCTTTCTTT.

This clonotype came up many times. The chain recombines TRBV12-3 or TRBV12-4 with TRBJ2-5, with TRBD2 matching over 7 bases. The V segment lost 7 bases and the J segment 2 bases; nucleotides outside the gene matches: 10. The CDR3 has 15 residues. CDR3 nucleotide sequence: TGTGCCAGCACGAAATACGGGAGGCTACAAGAGACCCAGTACTTC. Translation gives CASTKYGRLQETQYF.

This clonotype turned up a few times. V usage is TRBV7-8 and J usage is TRBJ1-1; 9 bases line up with TRBD1. The V and J ends lost 3 bases and 6 bases, in that order; junction bases with no gene match: 11. Germline values: CDR1 SGHVS, CDR2 FQNEAQ. This CDR3 has 16 amino acids. CDR3 amino acids: CASSFYDTGGPPEAFF. Written as DNA, the CDR3 is TGTGCCAGCAGCTTTTACGATACAGGGGGCCCCCCTGAAGCTTTCTTT.

This chain links TRBV7-9 with TRBJ2-1; D may be TRBD1 (8 bases). The CDR3 loop spans 16 amino acids. V was shortened by 7 bases and J by 1 base, with 17 bases between the two germline ends. Germline V gene lookup returns CDR1 SEHNR and CDR2 FQNEAQ (reference sequence). CDR3 protein: CASNLEQGGSYNEQFF. CDR3 in DNA: TGTGCCAGCAACCTCGAACAGGGGGGGTCCTACAATGAGCAGTTCTTC.

The rearrangement uses TRBV6-2 or TRBV6-3 and TRBJ2-1; either TRBD1 or TRBD2 may supply D (5 bases each). Germline V CDR1 and CDR2: MNHEY, SVGEGT. The germline V and J ends were trimmed by 5 bases and 7 bases, with 12 bases remaining between them. The CDR3 runs to 13 residues. This chain's CDR3 is CASSDGGRNEQFF. The CDR3 nucleotides read TGTGCCAGCAGTGATGGGGGTCGGAATGAGCAGTTCTTC.

The rearrangement joins TRBV6-1 to TRBJ2-3; D is uncertain. V was shortened by 7 bases and J by 4 bases, with 6 bases between the two germline ends. The CDR3 consists of 11 residues. The germline V gene encodes CDR1 MNHNS and CDR2 SASEGT. CDR3 bases: TGTGCCAGCACGACCTCAGATACGCAGTATTTT. Protein: CASTTSDTQYF.

The chain combines TRBV5-1 with TRBJ2-7; tentatively, D is TRBD1 (5 bases). There are 14 residues in the CDR3. Germline loops: CDR1 SGHRS, CDR2 YFSETQ. The ends were cut back, 2 bases at V and 1 base at J, with 10 bases in the middle. The CDR3 region is CASSFTAGSYEQYF. The CDR3 coding sequence is TGCGCCAGCAGCTTTACTGCAGGGTCCTACGAGCAGTACTTC. Based on the CDR3 plus reference TRBV5-1 and TRBJ2-7, the full variable domain is KAGVTQTPRYLIKTRGQQVTLSCSPISGHRSVSWYQQTPGQGLQFLFEYFSETQRNKGNFPGRFSGRQFSNSRSEMNVSTLELGDSALYLCASSFTAGSYEQYFGPGTRLTVT.

This clonotype was counted a few times. The V and J genes are TRBV29-1 and TRBJ1-1; D is unresolved. Germline values: CDR1 SQVTM, CDR2 ANQGSEA. This CDR3 is built from 12 residues. Between the trimmed V and J ends, which lost 4 bases and 4 bases, there was a span of 10 bases. CDR3 amino acids: CSVALVRTEAFF. Here the CDR3 DNA reads TGCAGCGTTGCCCTAGTACGCACTGAAGCTTTCTTT.

J is TRBJ2-7 and V is TRBV4-2; D unclear. Germline V gene sequence: CDR1 LGHNA, CDR2 YNFKEQ. V lost 0 bases and J 3 bases, leaving 12 bases between the germline ends. The CDR3 runs 15 residues. The CDR3 loop is CASSQESPYIYEQYF. In nucleotides, the CDR3 is TGTGCCAGCAGCCAAGAATCCCCTTATATCTACGAGCAGTACTTC.

This clonotype was seen at least ten times. CDR3 coding DNA: TGTGCCAGCTCACCTTTGAGTGACGTCGGGCAGTACTTC. Its protein is CASSPLSDVGQYF. The V and J genes are TRBV18 and TRBJ2-7; no clear D. Germline CDR1 KGHSH, CDR2 LQKENI. V dropped 3 bases and J dropped 9 bases, with 15 bases sitting between them. CDR3 size: 13 residues.

In its sample, this clonotype was seen once. The CDR3 DNA reads as TGTGCCAGCAAGATCAGAACAGGCCAGAAGGACGAGCAGTACTTC. Protein sequence: CASKIRTGQKDEQYF. The V and J genes are TRBV6-2 or TRBV6-3 and TRBJ2-7; D possibly corresponds to TRBD1 (5 bases). Per germline, CDR1 MNHEY and CDR2 SVGEGT. V was pared by 7 bases and J by 5 bases, with 21 bases between. This CDR3 has 15 residues.

This clonotype was seen only a few times. The chain is built from TRBV7-2 and TRBJ2-7, with TRBD1 identical over 8 bases. CDR3 length: 15 amino acids. Germline values: CDR1 SGHTA, CDR2 FQGNSA. V trimming: 1 base; J trimming: 2 bases; junction bases outside the gene matches: 4. This CDR3 reads CASSLGQGAPYEQYF. DNA of the CDR3: TGTGCCAGCAGCTTAGGCCAGGGGGCCCCCTACGAGCAGTACTTC.

This clonotype appeared a single time. The chain is built from TRBV19 and TRBJ2-5, with D hard to call. The germline gives CDR1 LNHDA, CDR2 SQIVND (reference sequence). V lost 4 bases to trimming and J lost 5 bases, with 14 bases between them. The CDR3 totals 14 residues. The CDR3 reads CASSNMGRWETQYF. CDR3 DNA: TGTGCCAGTAGTAATATGGGCCGGTGGGAGACCCAGTACTTC.

The chain has TRBV2 and TRBJ2-7, with D possibly being TRBD2 (7 bases). Germline V CDR1 and CDR2: SNHLY, FYNNEI. V was pared by 6 bases and J by 2 bases, with 8 bases between. The CDR3 has 12 residues. CDR3: CASRGGPYEQYF. CDR3 coding DNA: TGTGCCAGCAGGGGGGGGCCCTACGAGCAGTACTTC.

The table lists this clonotype with a few counts. The chain employs TRBV24-1 and TRBJ2-1; the match to TRBD1 covers 11 bases. The V segment lost 1 base and the J segment 16 bases; nucleotides outside the gene matches: 8. In germline, CDR1 is KGHDR, CDR2 SFDVKD. The CDR3 covers 14 residues. The CDR3 bases are TGTGCCACCAGTGATTTCAGGGGGGACAGGGGGAATTTCTTC. Protein: CATSDFRGDRGNFF.

This CDR3 reads CASSILTDYGYTF. CDR3 nucleotides: TGTGCCAGTAGTATCTTGACAGACTATGGCTACACCTTC. The rearrangement links TRBV19 to TRBJ1-2, with a possible D match to TRBD1 (5 bases). This CDR3 region has 13 residues. Trimming removed 3 bases at V and 3 bases at J, with 8 bases between. Germline V gives CDR1 LNHDA, CDR2 SQIVND (reference sequence). Full variable domain (missing parts from reference TRBV19 and TRBJ1-2): DGGITQSPKYLFRKEGQNVTLSCEQNLNHDAMYWYRQDPGQGLRLIYYSQIVNDFQKGDIAEGYSVSREKKESFPLTVTSAQKNPTAFYLCASSILTDYGYTFGSGTRLTVV.

This clonotype was observed a few times. The chain is built from TRBV5-1 and TRBJ2-1; 10 nucleotides agree with TRBD2. V lost 7 bases to trimming and J lost 5 bases; unmatched junction nucleotides: 6. Germline lookup yields CDR1 SGHRS and CDR2 YFSETQ. CDR3 length: 14 amino acids. The CDR3 DNA follows: TGCGCCAGCCGGACTGGACTAGCGGACAATGAGCAGTTCTTC. Encoded protein: CASRTGLADNEQFF.